This section outlines one T cell receptor beta chain sequence together with its context. This sample is drawn from a study of shared clonotypes between healthy human individuals. Study overall: Per-donor plates numbered three CD4 naive, three CD4 memory, two CD8 naive and one CD8 memory.

Generated by immunoSEQ multiplex PCR, the TCRdb table keeps only in-frame clones and is missing some. Among nearly 1,000,000 clones, 76% were seen once, and the ten largest hold around 1.5%. This CDR3 contains 15 residues. Germline V lookup: CDR1 SGHDT, CDR2 YYEEEE. The V and J ends lost 1 base and 3 bases, in that order; junction bases with no gene match: 6. The clonotype originates from a man between 18 and 35 years old in good health. The chain combines TRBV5-6 with TRBJ2-7, with 8 bases lining up with TRBD2. The sample taken for sequencing was memory CD4+ T cells sorted from blood. Described subset: CD45RA-negative fraction. The CDR3 is CASSLRGAGGYEQYF. CDR3 in DNA: TGTGCCAGCAGCTTGCGAGGGGCGGGAGGCTACGAGCAGTACTTC.